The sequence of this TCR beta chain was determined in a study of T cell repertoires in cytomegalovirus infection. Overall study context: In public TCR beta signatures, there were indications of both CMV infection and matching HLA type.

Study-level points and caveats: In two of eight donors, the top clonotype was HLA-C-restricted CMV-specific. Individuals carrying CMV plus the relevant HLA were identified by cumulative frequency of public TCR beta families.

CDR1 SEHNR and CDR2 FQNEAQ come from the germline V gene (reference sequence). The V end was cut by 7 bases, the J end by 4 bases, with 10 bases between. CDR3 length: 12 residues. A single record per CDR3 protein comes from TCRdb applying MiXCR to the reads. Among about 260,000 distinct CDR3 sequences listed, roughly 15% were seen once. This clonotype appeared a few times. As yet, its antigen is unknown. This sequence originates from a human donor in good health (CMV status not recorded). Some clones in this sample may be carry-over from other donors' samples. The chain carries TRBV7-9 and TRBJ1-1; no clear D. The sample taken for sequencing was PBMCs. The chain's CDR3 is CASNVAATEAFF. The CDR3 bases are TGTGCCAGCAACGTTGCCGCCACTGAAGCTTTCTTT.